These 10 T cell receptor beta chains came from one sample sequenced in a study of blood T cell repertoires in COVID-19. Clones were sequenced by immunoSEQ multiplex PCR, and TCRdb holds only the in-frame ones, with some missing. This sample yields 190,000 or so clones, of which 86% are seen a single time; around 8.6% belongs to the top ten. Source material: PBMCs or T cells enriched from blood (not recorded which). The receptors were sampled from a woman aged 30 to 39 who had recovered from COVID-19.

The V gene is TRBV28, the J gene TRBJ1-2; 8 bases are a match to TRBD1. Germline-derived CDR1 and CDR2 are MDHEN and SYDVKM. The CDR3 sequence is 14 residues long. Unmatched junction bases numbered 3, after V lost 6 bases and J lost 0 bases. CDR3 in amino acids: CASSWGQANYGYTF. The CDR3 bases are TGTGCCAGCAGCTGGGGACAGGCTAACTATGGCTACACCTTC.

This chain uses TRBV2 with TRBJ2-7; TRBD1 agrees at 12 bases. This CDR3 contains 17 residues. Germline CDR1 SNHLY, CDR2 FYNNEI. The ends lost 7 bases at V and 7 bases at J; junction bases unmatched: 17. The CDR3 coding sequence is TGTGCCAGCATTATATCCTGGGAGGGACAGGGGGCTTGGGAGCAGTACTTC. Protein product: CASIISWEGQGAWEQYF.

The chain employs TRBV11-2 and TRBJ2-2; 7 nucleotides line up with TRBD2. The germline gives CDR1 SGHAT, CDR2 FQNNGV. After removal of 1 base from V and 7 bases from J, the junction contained 3 bases not matched to a gene. This CDR3 comprises 14 residues. CDR3 bases: TGTGCCAGCAGCTTAGGCCTAGCGGACGGGGAGCTGTTTTTT. It yields the protein CASSLGLADGELFF.

The CDR3 is CASSFTRTLGGELFF. The CDR3, as DNA: TGTGCCAGCAGCTTTACTAGGACCCTTGGCGGGGAGCTGTTTTTT. V is TRBV11-2 and J is TRBJ2-2; a possible D gene is TRBD2 (5 bases). The germline V gene encodes CDR1 SGHAT and CDR2 FQNNGV. This CDR3 spans 15 amino acids. The V end lost 3 bases, the J end lost 7 bases, and 15 bases lay between the germline ends.

The genes are TRBV11-2 and TRBJ2-7, with TRBD1 matching 11 bases. V shed 5 bases, J shed 7 bases, and the junction held 4 bases outside the gene matches. The length of the CDR3 is 13 residues. Germline V gene lookup returns CDR1 SGHAT and CDR2 FQNNGV. In nucleotides, the CDR3 is TGTGCCAGCAGCCGGGACAGGGGGTTTGAGCAGTACTTC. Translation: CASSRDRGFEQYF.

This clone has only a few counts. The rearrangement links TRBV5-4 to TRBJ2-3; 14 positions agree with TRBD2. The germline V gene has CDR1 SGHNT and CDR2 YYREEE (reference sequence). V shed 7 bases and J 5 bases; nucleotides not matched to a gene: 6. This CDR3 has 15 amino acids. The CDR3: CASRLGLAGEDTQYF. The CDR3 coding sequence is TGTGCCAGCCGACTGGGACTAGCGGGAGAAGATACGCAGTATTTT.

The rearrangement links TRBV2 to TRBJ1-5; D is perhaps TRBD1 (6 bases). Per germline, CDR1 SNHLY and CDR2 FYNNEI. The CDR3 spans 14 residues. V lost 10 bases, J lost 2 bases, and 15 bases lay in between. The CDR3 sequence is CATQGGVGNQPQHF. The CDR3 bases are TGTGCCACCCAAGGGGGGGTGGGCAATCAGCCCCAGCATTTT.

V and J are TRBV30 and TRBJ1-2; D call uncertain. Germline lookup yields CDR1 GTSNPN and CDR2 SVGIG (reference sequence). The CDR3 totals 11 residues. The V end lost 2 bases, the J end lost 4 bases, and 5 bases lay between the germline ends. Here the CDR3 DNA reads TGTGCCTGGAGTCGGGGCTATGGCTACACCTTC. It yields the protein CAWSRGYGYTF.

J is TRBJ2-7 and V is TRBV28; TRBD2 is a possible D gene (7 bases). The CDR3 consists of 15 residues. Germline lookup yields CDR1 MDHEN and CDR2 SYDVKM. V gave up 3 bases and J gave up 2 bases, with 14 bases separating them. The CDR3 sequence: CASSLGGGVPYEQYF. The CDR3 nucleotides are TGTGCCAGCAGTTTGGGAGGGGGTGTCCCCTACGAGCAGTACTTC.

The gene calls are TRBV3-1 (or the pseudogene TRBV3-2) and TRBJ2-1, with 14 positions matching TRBD2. Germline trimming cut 6 bases from V and 4 bases from J; bases unmatched to any gene: 8. Germline assignment: CDR1 LGHDT and CDR2 YNNKEL (reference sequence). The CDR3 runs 17 residues. The CDR3, as DNA: TGTGCCAGCAGTCGGACTAGCGGGAGGTACATTTACAATGAGCAGTTCTTC. Its protein is CASSRTSGRYIYNEQFF.